One and the same sample provided the 24 T cell receptor beta chains below, sequenced in a study of T cell responses to AZD1222 COVID-19 vaccine. The repertoire was sequenced with immunoSEQ multiplex PCR; TCRdb's copy has only in-frame clones and lacks some. The table has approximately 50,000 clones, roughly 85% seen once. The source was peripheral blood, collected 28 days after the second AZD1222 dose. Every receptor here comes from an adult who received the AZD1222 COVID-19 vaccine.

This rearrangement joins TRBV4-2 to TRBJ1-5, with D possibly matching TRBD1 (5 bases). Trimming left V 2 bases short and J 0 bases short, with 11 bases between. The CDR3 loop spans 16 amino acids. Germline V gene lookup returns CDR1 LGHNA and CDR2 YNFKEQ. In DNA form, the CDR3 reads TGTGCCAGCAGCCAACAGGGAGGGGTTAGCAATCAGCCCCAGCATTTT. Translated, it gives CASSQQGGVSNQPQHF.

The CDR3 DNA reads as TGTGCCAGCAGTGATCCCCAAAACTATGGCTACACCTTC. As protein: CASSDPQNYGYTF. The genes are TRBV2 and TRBJ1-2; D is undetermined. This CDR3 contains 13 residues. Germline CDR1 SNHLY, CDR2 FYNNEI. V lost 3 bases to trimming and J lost 2 bases, with 7 bases between them.

CDR3 bases: TGTGCCAGTTCGGGGACAGATGGAAACACCATATATTTT. Its protein product is CASSGTDGNTIYF. This chain uses TRBV6-5 with TRBJ1-3, with TRBD1 matching over 7 bases. The CDR3 is 13 residues long. Germline V gene lookup returns CDR1 MNHEY and CDR2 SVGAGI. J lost 3 bases, V lost 9 bases, and 5 bases had no gene match.

The chain couples TRBV12-3 or TRBV12-4 to TRBJ1-2; D remains unclear. V gave up 6 bases and J gave up 2 bases, with 10 bases separating them. There are 13 residues in the CDR3. This chain's CDR3 is CASSLGENYGYTF. As DNA, the CDR3 is TGTGCCAGCAGCTTGGGAGAAAACTATGGCTACACCTTC.

V is TRBV5-1 and J is TRBJ2-7; D is possibly TRBD1 (6 bases). Germline assignment: CDR1 SGHRS and CDR2 YFSETQ. This CDR3 is built from 15 residues. V lost 0 bases and J lost 2, with 12 bases in between. Written as DNA, the CDR3 is TGCGCCAGCAGCTTGGATCAGGGGTTTCCCTACGAGCAGTACTTC. It yields the protein CASSLDQGFPYEQYF.

This sequence joins TRBV27 and TRBJ2-2; unclear D gene. The germline V gene encodes CDR1 MNHEY and CDR2 SMNVEV (reference sequence). The CDR3 consists of 13 residues. Trimming pared 3 bases from V and 3 bases from J, leaving 5 bases between. CDR3 region: CASSFTYTGELFF. The CDR3 bases are TGTGCCAGCAGTTTCACCTACACCGGGGAGCTGTTTTTT.

The chain has TRBV29-1 and TRBJ2-1, with TRBD1 matching 9 bases. The CDR3 totals 13 residues. Trimming at V came to 5 bases and at J to 7 bases, leaving 6 bases not matched to a gene. In germline, CDR1 is SQVTM, CDR2 ANQGSEA. The CDR3 DNA is TGCAGCGTTAGAGGGACAGGGAAAAATGAGCAGTTCTTC. Translation: CSVRGTGKNEQFF.

The chain combines TRBV3-1 (or the pseudogene TRBV3-2) with TRBJ2-7, with D uncertain. The CDR3 consists of 15 residues. Per the germline V gene, CDR1 is LGHDT and CDR2 is YNNKEL (reference sequence). Trimming shortened V by 0 bases and J by 1 base, and 10 bases separated the two germline ends. The CDR3 loop is CASSQDVARSYEQYF. The CDR3 DNA reads TGTGCCAGCAGCCAAGATGTGGCTAGATCCTACGAGCAGTACTTC.

The chain is built from TRBV4-2 and TRBJ1-1, with 7 nucleotides matching TRBD1. This CDR3 has 16 amino acids. V lost 0 bases and J lost 5; bases outside the gene matches: 9. Germline V gives CDR1 LGHNA, CDR2 YNFKEQ. As DNA, the CDR3 is TGTGCCAGCAGCCAAGAGTTTAAGGGGGCGCTTACTGAAGCTTTCTTT. It specifies CASSQEFKGALTEAFF.

This clone was recorded only once. The genes are TRBV6-5 and TRBJ2-7; D gene unclear. This CDR3 is built from 13 residues. With 2 bases removed from V and 2 bases from J, the gap between germline ends came to 7 bases. Germline CDR1 reads MNHEY; CDR2 reads SVGAGI. The CDR3: CASSYLGPYEQYF. In nucleotides, the CDR3 is TGTGCCAGCAGTTACCTTGGGCCCTACGAGCAGTACTTC.

The chain has TRBV27 and TRBJ2-3; D may be TRBD2 (5 bases). The CDR3 is made up of 13 amino acids. Germline V gene data show CDR1 as MNHEY and CDR2 as SMNVEV (reference sequence). The V end lost 5 bases, the J end lost 4 bases, and 10 bases lay between the germline ends. CDR3 protein: CASSRTGSDTQYF. The DNA of the CDR3 is TGTGCCAGCAGTCGGACGGGGTCAGATACGCAGTATTTT.

On this clone itself: The junction differs from germline at one of its ends, possibly a read error. The V and J genes are TRBV6-2 or TRBV6-3 and TRBJ2-2; 8 bases fit TRBD2. Germline CDR1 is MNHEY and CDR2 is SVGEGT. CDR3 length: 14 amino acids. Here the CDR3 reads CASSYSGNAGELFF. CDR3 sequence (DNA): TGTGCCAGCAGTTATAGCGGGAACGCCGGGGAGCTGTTTTTT.

The chain employs TRBV7-3 and TRBJ2-3; D is unclear. Germline CDR1 is SGHTA and CDR2 is FQGTGA. There are 15 residues in the CDR3. Deletions cut 5 bases from V and 5 bases from J, with 17 bases between. The DNA of the CDR3 is TGTGCCAGCAGCCCCCGGGTCTCGAGAGGAGATACGCAGTATTTT. Translating it yields CASSPRVSRGDTQYF.

This chain uses TRBV4-3 with TRBJ2-3, with D possibly TRBD1 on 5 matching bases. Germline CDR1 LGHNA, CDR2 YSLEER. V lost 0 bases and J lost 6, with 19 bases in between. There are 17 residues in the CDR3. This chain's CDR3 is CASSQEWGRAPQDTQYF. CDR3 sequence (DNA): TGCGCCAGCAGCCAAGAGTGGGGCCGGGCCCCCCAGGATACGCAGTATTTT.

The chain joins TRBV7-8 to TRBJ1-2; the D gene is possibly TRBD1 (5 bases). The CDR3 totals 15 residues. Trimming pared 4 bases from V and 5 bases from J, leaving 17 bases between. Germline V gene data show CDR1 as SGHVS and CDR2 as FQNEAQ. CDR3 sequence: CASSSRRLEGYGYTF. CDR3 nucleotides: TGTGCCAGCAGCTCCAGAAGACTTGAGGGGTATGGCTACACCTTC.

The V call is TRBV19, the J call TRBJ1-4; weak D call: TRBD1 (6 bases). The CDR3 totals 13 residues. Germline assignment: CDR1 LNHDA and CDR2 SQIVND (reference sequence). Trimming took off 8 bases at V and 6 bases at J, with 13 bases between the two ends. CDR3 in amino acids: CASQGGAHEKLFF. In nucleotides, the CDR3 is TGTGCCAGTCAAGGGGGGGCTCATGAAAAACTGTTTTTT. Based on the CDR3 plus reference TRBV19 and TRBJ1-4, the full variable domain is DGGITQSPKYLFRKEGQNVTLSCEQNLNHDAMYWYRQDPGQGLRLIYYSQIVNDFQKGDIAEGYSVSREKKESFPLTVTSAQKNPTAFYLCASQGGAHEKLFFGSGTQLSVL.

V and J are TRBV28 and TRBJ2-1, with 10 bases lining up with TRBD2. From germline, CDR1 is MDHEN and CDR2 SYDVKM. With 5 bases clipped from V and 9 bases from J, the junction kept 10 bases outside the gene matches. CDR3 length: 15 amino acids. The CDR3 DNA reads TGTGCCAGCAGTCCCCACGGACTAGCGGAAAGTGAGCAGTTCTTC. It translates to CASSPHGLAESEQFF.

This chain links TRBV16 with TRBJ1-5, with a weak D call TRBD1 (5 bases). CDR3 length: 15 residues. V was trimmed by 3 bases and J by 1 base, leaving 10 bases between them. CDR1 and CDR2 (germline): KGHSY, FQNENV. The chain's CDR3 is CASSQSGMSNQPQHF. In DNA, the CDR3 is TGTGCCAGCAGCCAGTCAGGGATGAGCAATCAGCCCCAGCATTTT.

The chain recombines TRBV18 with TRBJ2-2; 7 nucleotides agree with TRBD1. Losses at the gene ends were 3 bases for V and 6 bases for J; bases not matched to a gene: 1. CDR3 size: 13 residues. Germline-derived CDR1 and CDR2 are KGHSH and LQKENI. The CDR3 DNA reads TGTGCCAGCTCACCTGACAGGGCCGGGGAGCTGTTTTTT. This encodes CASSPDRAGELFF. The entire variable domain, with the rest obtained from reference TRBV18 and TRBJ2-2, is as follows: NAGVMQNPRHLVRRRGQEARLRCSPMKGHSHVYWYRQLPEEGLKFMVYLQKENIIDESGMPKERFSAEFPKEGPSILRIQQVVRGDSAAYFCASSPDRAGELFFGEGSRLTVL.

The chain recombines TRBV5-4 with TRBJ2-5; TRBD2 is a possible D gene (6 bases). V lost 4 bases to trimming and J lost 5 bases, with 12 bases between them. Germline CDR1 reads SGHNT; CDR2 reads YYREEE (reference sequence). The CDR3 is made up of 13 amino acids. The CDR3 DNA reads as TGTGCCAGCAGCCGAGAGGGGAGGGAGACCCAGTACTTC. This encodes CASSREGRETQYF.

This clone was counted a single time. The chain combines TRBV24-1 with TRBJ2-5; tentative D call: TRBD1 (5 bases). V was shortened by 4 bases and J by 3 bases, with 17 bases between the two germline ends. This CDR3 is 16 amino acids long. Germline V gene data show CDR1 as KGHDR and CDR2 as SFDVKD. The CDR3 nucleotides read TGTGCCACCAGTGACCCCCGAGAAGGGGTAAAAGAGACCCAGTACTTC. Translated: CATSDPREGVKETQYF.

The chain recombines TRBV10-1 with TRBJ2-5; 10 bases line up with TRBD2. The germline V gene has CDR1 WNHNN and CDR2 SYGVQD (reference sequence). The CDR3 spans 13 residues. The J segment lost 4 bases and the V segment lost 6 bases, leaving 2 bases of the junction unmatched. CDR3 in DNA: TGCGCCAGCAGACTAGCGGGATCAGAGACCCAGTACTTC. It yields the protein CASRLAGSETQYF.

This clone was found a few times. The rearrangement uses TRBV7-9 and TRBJ1-2; D not resolved. Germline lookup yields CDR1 SEHNR and CDR2 FQNEAQ (reference sequence). This CDR3 region has 12 residues. The germline V and J ends were trimmed by 11 bases and 0 bases, with 10 bases remaining between them. CDR3 sequence: CAVQGSNYGYTF. CDR3 nucleotides: TGTGCCGTCCAAGGTTCTAACTATGGCTACACCTTC.

V gene TRBV6-5 combines with J gene TRBJ1-2; D remains ambiguous. CDR3 length: 14 residues. Trimming left V 0 bases short and J 5 bases short, with 10 bases between. CDR1 is MNHEY and CDR2 is SVGAGI in the germline V gene. CDR3 sequence: CASSYSRLGYGYTF. In DNA form, the CDR3 reads TGTGCCAGCAGTTACTCGAGGTTAGGGTATGGCTACACCTTC.